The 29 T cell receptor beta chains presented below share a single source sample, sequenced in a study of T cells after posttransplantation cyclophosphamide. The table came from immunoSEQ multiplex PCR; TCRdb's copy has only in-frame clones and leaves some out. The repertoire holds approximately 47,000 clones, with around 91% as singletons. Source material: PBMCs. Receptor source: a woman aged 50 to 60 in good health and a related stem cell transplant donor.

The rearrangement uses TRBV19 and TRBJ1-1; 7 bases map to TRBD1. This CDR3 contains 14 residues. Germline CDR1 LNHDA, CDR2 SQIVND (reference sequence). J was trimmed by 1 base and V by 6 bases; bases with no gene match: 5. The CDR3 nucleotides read TGTGCCAGTAGGACGGGACAGTGGAACACTGAAGCTTTCTTT. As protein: CASRTGQWNTEAFF.

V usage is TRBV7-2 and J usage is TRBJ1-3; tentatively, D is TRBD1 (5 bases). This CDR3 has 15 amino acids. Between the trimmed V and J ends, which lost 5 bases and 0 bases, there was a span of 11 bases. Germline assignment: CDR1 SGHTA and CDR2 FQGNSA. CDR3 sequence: CASSPDRISGNTIYF. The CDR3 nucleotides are TGTGCCAGCAGCCCCGACAGAATCTCTGGAAACACCATATATTTT.

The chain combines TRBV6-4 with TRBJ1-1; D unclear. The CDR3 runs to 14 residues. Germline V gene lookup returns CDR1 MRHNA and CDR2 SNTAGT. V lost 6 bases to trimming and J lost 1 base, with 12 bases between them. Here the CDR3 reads CASRLREGNTEAFF. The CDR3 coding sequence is TGTGCCAGCAGGCTTCGGGAGGGGAACACTGAAGCTTTCTTT.

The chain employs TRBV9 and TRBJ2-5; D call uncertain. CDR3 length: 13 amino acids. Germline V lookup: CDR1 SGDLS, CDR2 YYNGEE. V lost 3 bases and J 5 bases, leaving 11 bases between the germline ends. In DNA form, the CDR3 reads TGTGCCAGCAGCGCCCTTGACTGGGAGACCCAGTACTTC. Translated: CASSALDWETQYF. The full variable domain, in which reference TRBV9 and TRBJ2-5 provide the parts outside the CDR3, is DSGVTQTPKHLITATGQRVTLRCSPRSGDLSVYWYQQSLDQGLQFLIQYYNGEERAKGNILERFSAQQFPDLHSELNLSSLELGDSALYFCASSALDWETQYFGPGTRLLVL.

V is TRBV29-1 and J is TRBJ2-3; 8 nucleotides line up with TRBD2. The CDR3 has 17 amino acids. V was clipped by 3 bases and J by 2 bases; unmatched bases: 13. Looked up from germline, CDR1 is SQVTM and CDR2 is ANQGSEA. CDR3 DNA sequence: TGCAGCGTTGATTCGGTACGGGGGGGGGAAAACACAGATACGCAGTATTTT. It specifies CSVDSVRGGENTDTQYF.

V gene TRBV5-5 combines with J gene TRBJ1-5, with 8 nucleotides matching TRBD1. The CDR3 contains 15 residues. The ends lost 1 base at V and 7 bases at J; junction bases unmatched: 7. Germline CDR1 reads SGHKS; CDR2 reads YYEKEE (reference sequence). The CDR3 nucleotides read TGTGCCAGCAGCTTGCCAGGGGGCGCGGAGCAGCCCCAGCATTTT. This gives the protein CASSLPGGAEQPQHF.

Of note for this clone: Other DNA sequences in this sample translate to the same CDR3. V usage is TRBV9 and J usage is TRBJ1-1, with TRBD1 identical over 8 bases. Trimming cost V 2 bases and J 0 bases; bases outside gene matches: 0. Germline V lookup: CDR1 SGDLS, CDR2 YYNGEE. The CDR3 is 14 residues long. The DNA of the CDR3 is TGTGCCAGCAGCGTGGGACAGGTGAACACTGAAGCTTTCTTT. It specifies CASSVGQVNTEAFF.

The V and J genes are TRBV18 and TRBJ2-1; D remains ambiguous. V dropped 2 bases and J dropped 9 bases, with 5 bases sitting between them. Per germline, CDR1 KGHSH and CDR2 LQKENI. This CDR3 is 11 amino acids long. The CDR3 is CASSPSFEQFF. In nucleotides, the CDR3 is TGTGCCAGCTCACCATCATTTGAGCAGTTCTTC.

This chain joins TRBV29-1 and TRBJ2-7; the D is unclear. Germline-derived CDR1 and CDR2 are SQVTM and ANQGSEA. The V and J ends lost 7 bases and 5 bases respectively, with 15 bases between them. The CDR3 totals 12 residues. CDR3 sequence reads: CSAVTLSDEQYF. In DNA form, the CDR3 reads TGCAGCGCAGTTACCCTAAGCGACGAGCAGTACTTC.

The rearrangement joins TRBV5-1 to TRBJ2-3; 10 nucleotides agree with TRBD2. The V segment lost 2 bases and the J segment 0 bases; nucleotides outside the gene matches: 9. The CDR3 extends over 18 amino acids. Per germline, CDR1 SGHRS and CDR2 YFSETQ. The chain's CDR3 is CASSLPTSGDPSTDTQYF. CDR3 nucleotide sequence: TGCGCCAGCAGCTTACCAACTAGCGGGGACCCTAGCACAGATACGCAGTATTTT.

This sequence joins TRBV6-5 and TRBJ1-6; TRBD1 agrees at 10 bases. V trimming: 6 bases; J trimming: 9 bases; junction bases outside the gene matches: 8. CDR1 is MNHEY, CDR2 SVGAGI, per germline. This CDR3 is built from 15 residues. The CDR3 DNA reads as TGTGCCAGCAGCAAGACAGGGGGCTGGGGTTCACCCCTCCACTTT. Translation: CASSKTGGWGSPLHF.

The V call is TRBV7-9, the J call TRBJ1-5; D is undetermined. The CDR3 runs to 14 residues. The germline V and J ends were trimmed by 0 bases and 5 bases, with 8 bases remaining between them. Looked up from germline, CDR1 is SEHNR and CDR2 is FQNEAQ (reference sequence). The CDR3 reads CASSLAVRDQPQHF. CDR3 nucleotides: TGTGCCAGCAGCTTAGCGGTTCGGGATCAGCCCCAGCATTTT. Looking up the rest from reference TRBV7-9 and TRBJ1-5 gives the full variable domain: DTGVSQNPRHKITKRGQNVTFRCDPISEHNRLYWYRQTLGQGPEFLTYFQNEAQLEKSRLLSDRFSAERPKGSFSTLEIQRTEQGDSAMYLCASSLAVRDQPQHFGDGTRLSIL.

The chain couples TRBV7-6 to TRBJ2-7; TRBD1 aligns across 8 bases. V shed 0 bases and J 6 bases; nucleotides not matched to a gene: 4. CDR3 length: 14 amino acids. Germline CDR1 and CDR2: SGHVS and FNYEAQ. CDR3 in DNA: TGTGCCAGCAGCTTAGCCTCAGGGGGCAGCGAGCAGTACTTC. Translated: CASSLASGGSEQYF.

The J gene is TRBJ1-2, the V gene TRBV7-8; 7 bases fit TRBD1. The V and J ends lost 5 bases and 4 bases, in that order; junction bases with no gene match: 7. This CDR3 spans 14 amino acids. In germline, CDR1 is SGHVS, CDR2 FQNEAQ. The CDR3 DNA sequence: TGTGCCAGCAGCCCCCGACAGGGAATCTATGGCTACACCTTC. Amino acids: CASSPRQGIYGYTF.

The CDR3: CASSGLPTSTDTQYF. DNA of the CDR3: TGTGCCAGCAGTGGACTACCTACTAGCACAGATACGCAGTATTTT. The chain links TRBV6-1 to TRBJ2-3, with D possibly being TRBD2 (5 bases). The CDR3 spans 15 residues. CDR1 is MNHNS, CDR2 SASEGT, per germline. The V end lost 4 bases, the J end lost 0 bases, and 11 bases lay between the germline ends.

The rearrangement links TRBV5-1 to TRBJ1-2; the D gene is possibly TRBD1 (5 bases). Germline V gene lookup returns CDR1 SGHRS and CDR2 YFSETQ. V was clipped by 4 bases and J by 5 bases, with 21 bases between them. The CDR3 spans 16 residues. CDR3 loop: CASSPEGFGGSYGYTF. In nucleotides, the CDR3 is TGCGCCAGCAGCCCCGAGGGTTTCGGGGGAAGTTATGGCTACACCTTC.

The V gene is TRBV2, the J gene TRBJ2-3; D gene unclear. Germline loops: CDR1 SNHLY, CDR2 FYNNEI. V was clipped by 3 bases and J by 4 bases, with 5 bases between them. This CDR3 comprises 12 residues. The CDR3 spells CASSESSDTQYF. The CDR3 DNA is TGTGCCAGCAGTGAGAGCTCAGATACGCAGTATTTT.

CDR3 loop: CASSPPGQTLNTEAFF. In nucleotides, the CDR3 is TGTGCCAGCAGCCCTCCGGGACAGACATTGAACACTGAAGCTTTCTTT. The chain couples TRBV13 to TRBJ1-1, with 7 bases fitting TRBD1. J was trimmed by 0 bases and V by 5 bases; bases with no gene match: 9. The germline CDR1 and CDR2 sequences are PRHDT and FYEKMQ (reference sequence). The CDR3 has 16 residues.

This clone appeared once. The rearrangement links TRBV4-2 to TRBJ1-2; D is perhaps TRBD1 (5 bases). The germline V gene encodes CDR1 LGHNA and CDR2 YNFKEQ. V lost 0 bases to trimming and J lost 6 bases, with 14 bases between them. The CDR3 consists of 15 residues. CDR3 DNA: TGTGCCAGCAGCCAAGACGCGCGGGGGTCCCATGGCTACACCTTC. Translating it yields CASSQDARGSHGYTF.

The CDR3 coding sequence is TGTGCCAGCAGAACCGGGACAAACCTACCCGGAGAAGAGACCCAGTACTTC. Protein: CASRTGTNLPGEETQYF. The V and J genes are TRBV28 and TRBJ2-5, with D perhaps TRBD1 (6 bases). This CDR3 comprises 17 residues. Trimming took off 6 bases at V and 3 bases at J, with 23 bases between the two ends. Looked up from germline, CDR1 is MDHEN and CDR2 is SYDVKM.

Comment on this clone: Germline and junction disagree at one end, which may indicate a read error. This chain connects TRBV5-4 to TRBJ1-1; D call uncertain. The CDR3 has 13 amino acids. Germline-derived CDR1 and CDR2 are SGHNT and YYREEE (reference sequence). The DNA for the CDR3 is TGTGCCAGCAGCTTGGAAGTGAACAGTGAAGCTTTCTTT. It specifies CASSLEVNSEAFF.

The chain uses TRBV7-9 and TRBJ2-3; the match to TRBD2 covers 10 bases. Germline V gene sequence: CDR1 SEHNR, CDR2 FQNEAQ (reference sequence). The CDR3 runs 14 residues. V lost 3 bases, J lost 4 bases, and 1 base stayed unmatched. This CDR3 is CASSFSGGPDTQYF. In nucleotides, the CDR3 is TGTGCCAGCAGCTTTAGCGGGGGGCCAGATACGCAGTATTTT. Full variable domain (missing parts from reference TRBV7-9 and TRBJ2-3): DTGVSQNPRHKITKRGQNVTFRCDPISEHNRLYWYRQTLGQGPEFLTYFQNEAQLEKSRLLSDRFSAERPKGSFSTLEIQRTEQGDSAMYLCASSFSGGPDTQYFGPGTRLTVL.

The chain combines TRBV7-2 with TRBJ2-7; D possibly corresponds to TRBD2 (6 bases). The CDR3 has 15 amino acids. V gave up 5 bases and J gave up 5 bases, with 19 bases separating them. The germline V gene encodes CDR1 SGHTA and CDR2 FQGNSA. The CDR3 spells CASSARDGGRHEQYF. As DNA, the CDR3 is TGTGCCAGCAGCGCCCGAGACGGGGGACGACACGAGCAGTACTTC.

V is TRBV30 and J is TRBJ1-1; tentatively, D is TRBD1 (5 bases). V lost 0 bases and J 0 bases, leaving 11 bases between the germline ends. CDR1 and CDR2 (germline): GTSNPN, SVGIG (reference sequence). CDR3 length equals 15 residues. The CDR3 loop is CAWSVVGGMNTEAFF. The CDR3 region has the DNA TGTGCCTGGAGTGTAGTGGGGGGAATGAACACTGAAGCTTTCTTT.

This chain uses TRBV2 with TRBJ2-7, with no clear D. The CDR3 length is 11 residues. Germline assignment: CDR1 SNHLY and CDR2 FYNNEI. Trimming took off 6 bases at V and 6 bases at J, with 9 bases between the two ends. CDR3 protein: CASRAESEQYF. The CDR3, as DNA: TGTGCCAGCAGGGCCGAATCCGAGCAGTACTTC.

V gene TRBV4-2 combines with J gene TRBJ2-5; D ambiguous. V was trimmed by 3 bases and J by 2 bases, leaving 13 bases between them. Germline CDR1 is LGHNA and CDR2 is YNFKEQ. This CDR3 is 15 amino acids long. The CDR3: CASSHDSLNQETQYF. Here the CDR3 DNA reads TGTGCCAGCAGCCACGACTCACTTAATCAAGAGACCCAGTACTTC.

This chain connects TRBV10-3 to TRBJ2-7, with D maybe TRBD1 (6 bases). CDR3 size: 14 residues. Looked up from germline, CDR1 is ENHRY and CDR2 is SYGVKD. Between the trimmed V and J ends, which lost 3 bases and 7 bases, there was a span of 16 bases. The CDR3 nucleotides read TGTGCCATCAGTGACCCCGGACAGACCTTGGAGCAGTACTTC. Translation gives CAISDPGQTLEQYF.

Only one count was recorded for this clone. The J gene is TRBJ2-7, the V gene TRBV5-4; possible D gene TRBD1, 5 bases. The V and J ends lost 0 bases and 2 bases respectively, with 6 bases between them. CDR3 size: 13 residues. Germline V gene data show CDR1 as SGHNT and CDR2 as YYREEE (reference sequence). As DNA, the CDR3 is TGTGCCAGCAGCTTGGAACAGGCCTACGAGCAGTACTTC. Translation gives CASSLEQAYEQYF. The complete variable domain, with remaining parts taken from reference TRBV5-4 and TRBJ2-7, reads ETGVTQSPTHLIKTRGQQVTLRCSSQSGHNTVSWYQQALGQGPQFIFQYYREEENGRGNFPPRFSGLQFPNYSSELNVNALELDDSALYLCASSLEQAYEQYFGPGTRLTVT.

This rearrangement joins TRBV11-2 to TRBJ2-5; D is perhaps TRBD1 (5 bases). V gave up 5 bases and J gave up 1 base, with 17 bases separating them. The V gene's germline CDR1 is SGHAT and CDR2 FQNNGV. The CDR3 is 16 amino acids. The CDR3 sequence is CASSHNSADSQETQYF. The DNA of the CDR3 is TGTGCCAGCAGCCATAACTCCGCCGACAGCCAAGAGACCCAGTACTTC.